The 32 T cell receptor beta chains below were found in one sample sequenced in a study of Ad26.COV2.S vaccination and SARS-CoV-2 variants. Treatment specified: some 20 received Ad26.COV2.S at low or high dose, single or two shots; several received placebo; per-sample allocation not given. Sampling was done on day 63 after the first vaccine or placebo injection. Some clones are missing from TCRdb's copy, which holds only in-frame ones; the method was immunoSEQ multiplex PCR. The data show hundreds of thousands of clones, 70% to 90% seen once. The specimen comprised peripheral blood, sampled in a trial of Ad26.COV2.S vaccine versus placebo. The receptors were sampled from a person aged 18-60 years who received the Ad26.COV2.S COVID-19 vaccine or a placebo.

The chain has TRBV4-3 and TRBJ1-6; 9 bases agree with TRBD1. From germline, CDR1 is LGHNA and CDR2 YSLEER. The CDR3 has 18 amino acids. V was pared by 3 bases and J by 0 bases, with 6 bases of the junction left unmatched. CDR3 bases: TGCGCCAGCAGCCAGGAGACAGGGGGGAGCTCCTATAATTCACCCCTCCACTTT. It yields the protein CASSQETGGSSYNSPLHF.

V and J are TRBV5-4 and TRBJ1-2; D unclear. CDR1 is SGHNT, CDR2 YYREEE, per germline (reference sequence). The CDR3 runs to 14 residues. The V end lost 0 bases, the J end lost 8 bases, and 14 bases lay between the germline ends. CDR3 sequence: CASSLGGQLKGYTF. In DNA, the CDR3 is TGTGCCAGCAGCTTGGGTGGCCAGCTGAAAGGCTACACCTTC.

The V gene is TRBV4-1, the J gene TRBJ1-2; TRBD1 is a possible D gene (6 bases). With 1 base removed from V and 2 bases from J, the gap between germline ends came to 14 bases. Per germline, CDR1 MGHRA and CDR2 YSYEKL. This CDR3 spans 16 amino acids. The CDR3 region has the DNA TGCGCCAGCAGCCAAGTTGGGGGGGGCGGGAACTATGGCTACACCTTC. It encodes CASSQVGGGGNYGYTF.

The chain combines TRBV15 with TRBJ2-7; 11 bases agree with TRBD2. The trim removed 4 bases at V and 6 bases at J, leaving 5 bases unmatched. CDR1 and CDR2 (germline): LNHNV, YYDKDF (reference sequence). This CDR3 has 14 amino acids. CDR3 nucleotides: TGTGCCACCAGCAATAGCGGGAGGGACATCGAGCAGTACTTC. This gives the protein CATSNSGRDIEQYF.

This chain connects TRBV5-1 to TRBJ1-1, with 7 bases identical to TRBD1. J gave up 4 bases and V 4 bases, and 7 bases lay outside the gene matches. The CDR3 loop spans 14 amino acids. CDR1 is SGHRS and CDR2 is YFSETQ in the germline V gene. The CDR3 sequence is CASSLEGGITEAFF. CDR3 nucleotide sequence: TGCGCCAGCAGCCTGGAAGGGGGCATCACTGAAGCTTTCTTT.

The V call is TRBV4-3, the J call TRBJ1-2; 7 nucleotides line up with TRBD1. V trimming: 0 bases; J trimming: 4 bases; junction bases outside the gene matches: 8. CDR3 length: 16 residues. CDR1 is LGHNA, CDR2 YSLEER, per germline. CDR3 in DNA: TGCGCCAGCAGCCAAGATTCGATGGACAGGACCTATGGCTACACCTTC. Protein sequence: CASSQDSMDRTYGYTF.

This clone was seen a handful of times. The CDR3 bases are TGTGCCAGCAGCTCCTACCTGAAAGGACAGTGGGGGACTGAAGCTTTCTTT. This sequence encodes CASSSYLKGQWGTEAFF. The rearrangement uses TRBV5-8 and TRBJ1-1; D is possibly TRBD1 (6 bases). Trimming stripped 3 bases from V and 5 bases from J, with 23 bases between. The germline V gene encodes CDR1 SGHTS and CDR2 YDEGEE. This CDR3 is 17 amino acids long.

V is TRBV6-2 or TRBV6-3 and J is TRBJ2-1; a possible D gene is TRBD1 (5 bases). Trimming removed 2 bases at V and 9 bases at J, with 14 bases between. The CDR3 covers 14 residues. From germline, CDR1 is MNHEY and CDR2 SVGEGT. DNA of the CDR3: TGTGCCAGCAGTTACCCCCGTGACAGCCCTGAGCAGTTCTTC. This sequence encodes CASSYPRDSPEQFF.

The chain joins TRBV5-4 to TRBJ2-1; 12 bases are shared with TRBD2. The V and J ends lost 4 bases and 5 bases, in that order; junction bases with no gene match: 10. Germline V gives CDR1 SGHNT, CDR2 YYREEE (reference sequence). There are 17 residues in the CDR3. CDR3 region: CASSPWLAGGPNNEQFF. CDR3 bases: TGTGCCAGCAGCCCGTGGCTAGCGGGAGGGCCTAACAATGAGCAGTTCTTC.

This chain links TRBV18 with TRBJ1-2, with 7 positions matching TRBD1. Trimming at V came to 2 bases and at J to 3 bases, leaving 3 bases not matched to a gene. The V gene's germline CDR1 is KGHSH and CDR2 LQKENI. This CDR3 has 14 amino acids. The CDR3 DNA is TGTGCCAGCTCACCAGACAGGGACCACTATGGCTACACCTTC. The encoded protein is CASSPDRDHYGYTF.

The chain joins TRBV5-5 to TRBJ2-3; no clear D gene. This CDR3 comprises 12 residues. V lost 2 bases and J lost 4, with 5 bases in between. CDR1 and CDR2 (germline): SGHKS, YYEKEE (reference sequence). DNA for the CDR3: TGTGCCAGCAGCTTATATCCAGATACGCAGTATTTT. Its protein product is CASSLYPDTQYF. The variable domain in full, completed from reference TRBV5-5 and TRBJ2-3, reads DAGVTQSPTHLIKTRGQQVTLRCSPISGHKSVSWYQQVLGQGPQFIFQYYEKEERGRGNFPDRFSARQFPNYSSELNVNALLLGDSALYLCASSLYPDTQYFGPGTRLTVL.

V is TRBV6-6 and J is TRBJ2-5; D is possibly TRBD1 (7 bases). Looked up from germline, CDR1 is MNHNY and CDR2 is SVGAGI (reference sequence). Trimming took off 2 bases at V and 1 base at J, with 11 bases between the two ends. The CDR3 is made up of 15 amino acids. CDR3 residues: CASSYRGTVQETQYF. CDR3 DNA sequence: TGTGCCAGCAGTTACCGCGGGACAGTCCAAGAGACCCAGTACTTC.

The V call is TRBV7-2, the J call TRBJ1-6; 8 bases are shared with TRBD1. In germline, CDR1 is SGHTA, CDR2 FQGNSA. The CDR3 loop spans 15 amino acids. Losses at the gene ends were 5 bases for V and 1 base for J; bases not matched to a gene: 1. The CDR3 DNA reads TGTGCCAGCAGCGGACAGGGTTCCTATAATTCACCCCTCCACTTT. Amino acid sequence: CASSGQGSYNSPLHF. The complete variable domain, with remaining parts taken from reference TRBV7-2 and TRBJ1-6, reads GAGVSQSPSNKVTEKGKDVELRCDPISGHTALYWYRQSLGQGLEFLIYFQGNSAPDKSGLPSDRFSAERTGGSVSTLTIQRTQQEDSAVYLCASSGQGSYNSPLHFGNGTRLTVT.

The chain links TRBV6-5 to TRBJ2-7; no clear D gene. V was trimmed by 6 bases and J by 3 bases, leaving 9 bases between them. Germline V lookup: CDR1 MNHEY, CDR2 SVGAGI. This CDR3 region has 12 residues. The CDR3 loop reads CASRPGYYEQYF. The CDR3 coding sequence is TGTGCCAGCAGGCCCGGCTACTACGAGCAGTACTTC.

The V call is TRBV4-3, the J call TRBJ1-3; the match to TRBD1 covers 8 bases. This CDR3 contains 22 residues. Trimming at V came to 2 bases and at J to 6 bases, leaving 27 bases not matched to a gene. CDR1 is LGHNA, CDR2 YSLEER, per germline. The CDR3, as DNA: TGCGCCAGCAGCCAATACGTTTACCAGGACAGGGATGGGGAATACCTGGAAAACACCATATATTTT. This codes for CASSQYVYQDRDGEYLENTIYF.

The chain recombines TRBV5-6 with TRBJ1-2; maybe TRBD1 (6 bases). The CDR3 consists of 13 residues. The V gene lost 0 bases and the J gene lost 7 bases, with 10 bases spanning the gap. The germline V gene encodes CDR1 SGHDT and CDR2 YYEEEE. The CDR3 DNA is TGTGCCAGCAGCTTGGTACAGGGCGGTGGCTACACCTTC. It is translated as CASSLVQGGGYTF.

The chain couples TRBV9 to TRBJ2-1; 7 bases match TRBD1. Trimming took 0 bases from V and 9 from J; bases not matched to a gene: 6. The CDR3 consists of 14 residues. Germline V gives CDR1 SGDLS, CDR2 YYNGEE. Here the CDR3 reads CASSVEPQGSEQFF. Written as DNA, the CDR3 is TGTGCCAGCAGCGTAGAGCCACAGGGGAGTGAGCAGTTCTTC.

The rearrangement joins TRBV24-1 to TRBJ2-1, with D tentatively TRBD1 or TRBD2 (5 bases each). V dropped 2 bases and J dropped 7 bases, with 17 bases sitting between them. The CDR3 sequence is 16 residues long. Germline loops: CDR1 KGHDR, CDR2 SFDVKD. The CDR3 loop is CATSDSPGVWGNEQFF. DNA for the CDR3: TGTGCCACCAGTGATTCCCCCGGGGTTTGGGGGAATGAGCAGTTCTTC.

This clone was observed a handful of times. This sequence joins TRBV19 and TRBJ1-3; D gene ambiguous. This CDR3 has 15 amino acids. Per the germline V gene, CDR1 is LNHDA and CDR2 is SQIVND (reference sequence). The V end lost 6 bases, the J end lost 2 bases, and 14 bases lay between the germline ends. The CDR3 reads CASRGPGRTGNTIYF. The CDR3 DNA reads TGTGCCAGTAGAGGTCCCGGGAGGACTGGAAACACCATATATTTT.

This chain joins TRBV5-4 and TRBJ2-3; perhaps D is TRBD1 or TRBD2 (5 bases each). The CDR3 spans 16 residues. Trimming took 4 bases from V and 3 from J, leaving 18 bases between them. CDR1 and CDR2 from the germline V gene are SGHNT and YYREEE (reference sequence). The CDR3: CASSAVARGPTDTQYF. CDR3 DNA: TGTGCCAGCAGCGCGGTGGCTCGGGGCCCGACAGATACGCAGTATTTT.

The J gene is TRBJ2-7, the V gene TRBV5-5, with 13 bases that match TRBD2. The CDR3 is 19 amino acids. CDR1 is SGHKS and CDR2 is YYEKEE in the germline V gene (reference sequence). J lost 4 bases, V lost 2 bases, and 15 bases had no gene match. The CDR3: CASSLEGTSGIPDTYEQYF. CDR3 nucleotides: TGTGCCAGCAGCTTAGAAGGGACTAGCGGGATCCCGGATACTTACGAGCAGTACTTC. The full variable domain, in which reference TRBV5-5 and TRBJ2-7 provide the parts outside the CDR3, is DAGVTQSPTHLIKTRGQQVTLRCSPISGHKSVSWYQQVLGQGPQFIFQYYEKEERGRGNFPDRFSARQFPNYSSELNVNALLLGDSALYLCASSLEGTSGIPDTYEQYFGPGTRLTVT.

The J gene is TRBJ2-7, the V gene TRBV5-5; no clear D gene. This CDR3 region has 14 residues. The germline V gene encodes CDR1 SGHKS and CDR2 YYEKEE (reference sequence). Trimming took off 3 bases at V and 3 bases at J, with 13 bases between the two ends. CDR3 protein: CASSSRSGLYEQYF. In nucleotides, the CDR3 is TGTGCCAGCAGCTCCCGTTCGGGCCTCTACGAGCAGTACTTC.

In this sample, this clone turned up once. The rearrangement uses TRBV2 and TRBJ2-5, with TRBD2 matching over 8 bases. Germline V gene data show CDR1 as SNHLY and CDR2 as FYNNEI. The J segment lost 6 bases and the V segment lost 1 base, leaving 7 bases of the junction unmatched. The CDR3 loop spans 15 amino acids. The CDR3 sequence is CASSEDGGAQKTQYF. The DNA of the CDR3 is TGTGCCAGCAGTGAAGACGGGGGGGCCCAGAAGACCCAGTACTTC.

V usage is TRBV3-1 (or the pseudogene TRBV3-2) and J usage is TRBJ1-2; D unresolved. Germline V gene lookup returns CDR1 LGHDT and CDR2 YNNKEL (reference sequence). The CDR3 contains 12 residues. The germline V and J ends were trimmed by 8 bases and 8 bases, with 15 bases remaining between them. The CDR3 protein is CASRLLACGYTF. In nucleotides, the CDR3 is TGTGCCAGCCGTCTATTGGCCTGCGGCTACACCTTC.

The chain employs TRBV29-1 and TRBJ2-7; 13 nucleotides agree with TRBD2. Germline trimming cut 6 bases from V and 5 bases from J; bases unmatched to any gene: 1. The CDR3 contains 12 residues. The germline CDR1 and CDR2 sequences are SQVTM and ANQGSEA. CDR3 sequence reads: CSVGTSGNEQYF. CDR3 bases: TGCAGCGTGGGGACTAGCGGGAACGAGCAGTACTTC.

DNA for the CDR3: TGTGCCAGCAGCTTTGTAGGGCACGAGCAGTACTTC. Protein sequence: CASSFVGHEQYF. The chain has TRBV7-2 and TRBJ2-7; no clear D gene. The V end was cut by 3 bases, the J end by 5 bases, with 8 bases between. The germline CDR1 and CDR2 sequences are SGHTA and FQGNSA. The CDR3 loop spans 12 amino acids.

The V gene is TRBV4-1, the J gene TRBJ2-1; D is undetermined. The CDR3 runs 16 residues. Germline CDR1 reads MGHRA; CDR2 reads YSYEKL. V was pared by 0 bases and J by 1 base, with 10 bases between. The CDR3: CASSQEFLGSYNEQFF. CDR3 bases: TGCGCCAGCAGCCAAGAGTTTCTAGGGTCCTACAATGAGCAGTTCTTC.

The gene calls are TRBV28 and TRBJ2-2, with TRBD2 identical over 8 bases. The CDR3 totals 16 residues. The J segment lost 0 bases and the V segment lost 3 bases, leaving 3 bases of the junction unmatched. The V gene's germline CDR1 is MDHEN and CDR2 SYDVKM. For the CDR3, the DNA is TGTGCCAGCAGTTTTGGTAGCGGGGCGAACACCGGGGAGCTGTTTTTT. Its protein product is CASSFGSGANTGELFF.

This chain uses TRBV24-1 with TRBJ1-2; D remains unclear. Trimming shortened V by 0 bases and J by 5 bases, and 6 bases separated the two germline ends. Germline V gene data show CDR1 as KGHDR and CDR2 as SFDVKD. This CDR3 is 13 amino acids long. The CDR3 is CATSDLRSYGYTF. CDR3 DNA sequence: TGTGCCACCAGTGATTTGCGGTCATATGGCTACACCTTC.

CDR3 sequence: CASSLGLGGDTQYF. DNA for the CDR3: TGTGCCAGCAGTTTGGGACTAGGGGGGGATACGCAGTATTTT. The chain has TRBV3-1 (or the pseudogene TRBV3-2) and TRBJ2-3; 8 nucleotides line up with TRBD2. J lost 6 bases, V lost 6 bases, and 8 bases had no gene match. The CDR3 has 14 residues. Germline values: CDR1 LGHDT, CDR2 YNNKEL (reference sequence).

V is TRBV19 and J is TRBJ1-5; 9 bases are shared with TRBD1. The CDR3 runs 13 residues. J gave up 6 bases and V 7 bases, and 4 bases lay outside the gene matches. Germline V gene data show CDR1 as LNHDA and CDR2 as SQIVND (reference sequence). Here the CDR3 DNA reads TGTGCCAGTAAGGACAGGGGAGGTCAGCCCCAGCATTTT. Translating gives CASKDRGGQPQHF.

The chain joins TRBV7-9 to TRBJ1-6, with D uncertain. CDR3 size: 13 residues. Germline V lookup: CDR1 SEHNR, CDR2 FQNEAQ (reference sequence). V lost 4 bases and J 7 bases, leaving 8 bases between the germline ends. The CDR3 nucleotides read TGTGCCAGCAGCTCAAACGGAAATTCACCCCTCCACTTT. The encoded protein is CASSSNGNSPLHF.